This T cell receptor (beta chain) was profiled in a study of blood T cell repertoires in COVID-19. Looking at the study overall: The United States, Italy and Spain provided the acute and convalescent COVID-19 samples. Nucleic acid was either cDNA or gDNA, and it came from T cells, B-cell-depleted T cells, or PBMCs.

Assay used: immunoSEQ multiplex PCR; TCRdb lists only in-frame clones, some missing. The sample shows approximately 410,000 clones, around 86% of them seen only once. CDR1 is MNHNY and CDR2 is SVGAGI in the germline V gene (reference sequence). The CDR3 spans 15 residues. Trimming removed 7 bases from V and 3 bases from J; junction bases left unmatched: 8. Sequencing was done on a sample of peripheral blood. This clonotype originated in a woman aged 25-40 years with active or convalescent COVID-19. This sequence joins TRBV6-6 and TRBJ1-5; TRBD1 matches 8 bases. CDR3 sequence reads: CASTSGTGLNQPQHF. DNA of the CDR3: TGTGCCAGCACCTCCGGGACAGGCCTCAATCAGCCCCAGCATTTT.